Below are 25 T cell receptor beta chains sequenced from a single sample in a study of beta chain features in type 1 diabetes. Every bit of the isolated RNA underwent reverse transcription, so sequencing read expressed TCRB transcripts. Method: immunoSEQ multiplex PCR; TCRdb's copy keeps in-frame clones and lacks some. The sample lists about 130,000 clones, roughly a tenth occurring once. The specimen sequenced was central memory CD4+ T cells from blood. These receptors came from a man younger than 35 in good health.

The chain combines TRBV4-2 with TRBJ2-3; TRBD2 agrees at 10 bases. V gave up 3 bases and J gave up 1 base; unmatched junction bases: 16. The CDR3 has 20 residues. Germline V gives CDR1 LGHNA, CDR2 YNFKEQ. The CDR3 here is CASSHYKGLARVDGTDTQYF. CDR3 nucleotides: TGTGCCAGCAGCCATTACAAGGGACTAGCGAGGGTAGACGGCACAGATACGCAGTATTTT.

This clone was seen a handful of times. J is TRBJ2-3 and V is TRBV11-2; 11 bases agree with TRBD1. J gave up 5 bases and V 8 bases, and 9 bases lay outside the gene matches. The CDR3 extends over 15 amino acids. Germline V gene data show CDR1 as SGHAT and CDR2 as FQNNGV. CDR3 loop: CASSTGQGALDTQYF. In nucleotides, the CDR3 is TGTGCCAGCTCTACCGGACAGGGGGCGTTAGATACGCAGTATTTT.

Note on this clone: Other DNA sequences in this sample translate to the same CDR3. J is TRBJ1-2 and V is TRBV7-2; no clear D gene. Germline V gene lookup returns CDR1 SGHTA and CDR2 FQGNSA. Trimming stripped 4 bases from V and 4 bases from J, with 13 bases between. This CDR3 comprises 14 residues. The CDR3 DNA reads TGTGCCAGCAGCTCCCGAGGTCGGGGCTATGGCTACACCTTC. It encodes CASSSRGRGYGYTF.

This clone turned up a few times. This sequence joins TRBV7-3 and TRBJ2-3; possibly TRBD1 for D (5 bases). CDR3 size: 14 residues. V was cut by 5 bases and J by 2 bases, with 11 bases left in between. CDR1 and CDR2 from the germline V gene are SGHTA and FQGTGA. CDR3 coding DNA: TGTGCCAGCAGCGGAACAGGAGACACAGATACGCAGTATTTT. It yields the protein CASSGTGDTDTQYF.

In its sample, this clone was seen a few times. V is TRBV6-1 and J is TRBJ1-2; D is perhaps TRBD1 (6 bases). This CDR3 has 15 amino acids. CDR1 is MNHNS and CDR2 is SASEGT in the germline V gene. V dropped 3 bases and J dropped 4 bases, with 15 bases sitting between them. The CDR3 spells CASSDEATGSYGYTF. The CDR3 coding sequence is TGTGCCAGCAGTGACGAAGCAACAGGGTCCTATGGCTACACCTTC.

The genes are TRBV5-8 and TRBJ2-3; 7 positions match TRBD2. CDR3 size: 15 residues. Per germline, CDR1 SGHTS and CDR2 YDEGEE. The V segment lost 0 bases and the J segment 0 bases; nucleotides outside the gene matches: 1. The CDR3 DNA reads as TGTGCCAGCAGCTTGGCGGGGGGAAGCACAGATACGCAGTATTTT. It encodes CASSLAGGSTDTQYF.

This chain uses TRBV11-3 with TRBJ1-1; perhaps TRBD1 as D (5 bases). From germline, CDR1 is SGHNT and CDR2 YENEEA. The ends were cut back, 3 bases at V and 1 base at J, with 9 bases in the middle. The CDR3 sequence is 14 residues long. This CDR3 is CASSFDRPNTEAFF. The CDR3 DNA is TGTGCCAGCAGCTTCGACAGACCGAACACTGAAGCTTTCTTT.

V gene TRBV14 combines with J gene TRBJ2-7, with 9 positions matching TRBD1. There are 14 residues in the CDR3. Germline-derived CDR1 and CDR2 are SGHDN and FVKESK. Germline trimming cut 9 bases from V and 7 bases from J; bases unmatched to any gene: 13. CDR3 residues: CASTLTGTGREQYF. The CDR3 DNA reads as TGTGCCAGTACTTTGACCGGGACAGGGAGGGAGCAGTACTTC.

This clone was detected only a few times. For the CDR3, the DNA is TGCAGCGTTGAAGATCGTTTGACAGGGGTAGATACGCAGTATTTT. This encodes CSVEDRLTGVDTQYF. This chain uses TRBV29-1 with TRBJ2-3; TRBD1 matches at 8 bases. V dropped 0 bases and J dropped 5; count of bases not matched to a gene: 7. The CDR3 extends over 15 amino acids. Germline CDR1 SQVTM, CDR2 ANQGSEA.

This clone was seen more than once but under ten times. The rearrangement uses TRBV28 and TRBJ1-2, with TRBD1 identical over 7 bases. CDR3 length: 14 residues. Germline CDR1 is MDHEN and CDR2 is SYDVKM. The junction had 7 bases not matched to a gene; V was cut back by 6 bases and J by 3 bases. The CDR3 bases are TGTGCCAGCAGATCCGGGACAGACTACTATGGCTACACCTTC. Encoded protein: CASRSGTDYYGYTF.

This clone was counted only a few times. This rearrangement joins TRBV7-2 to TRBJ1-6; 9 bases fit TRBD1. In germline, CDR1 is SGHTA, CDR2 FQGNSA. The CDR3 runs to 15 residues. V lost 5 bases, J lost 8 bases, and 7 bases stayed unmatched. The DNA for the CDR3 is TGTGCCAGCAGCAGACAGGGGGGTATAGATTCACCCCTCCACTTT. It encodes CASSRQGGIDSPLHF.

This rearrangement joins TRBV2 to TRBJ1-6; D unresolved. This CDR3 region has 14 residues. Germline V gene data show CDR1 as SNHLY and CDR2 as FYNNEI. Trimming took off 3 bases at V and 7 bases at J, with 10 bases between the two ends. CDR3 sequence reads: CASSERRGNSPLHF. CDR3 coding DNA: TGTGCCAGCAGTGAGAGGCGTGGGAATTCACCCCTCCACTTT.

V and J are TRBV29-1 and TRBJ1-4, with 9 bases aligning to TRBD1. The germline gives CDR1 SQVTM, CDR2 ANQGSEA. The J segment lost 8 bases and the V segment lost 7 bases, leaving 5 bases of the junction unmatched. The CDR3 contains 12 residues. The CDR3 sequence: CSARTGDEKLFF. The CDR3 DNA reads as TGCAGCGCTCGGACAGGGGACGAAAAACTGTTTTTT.

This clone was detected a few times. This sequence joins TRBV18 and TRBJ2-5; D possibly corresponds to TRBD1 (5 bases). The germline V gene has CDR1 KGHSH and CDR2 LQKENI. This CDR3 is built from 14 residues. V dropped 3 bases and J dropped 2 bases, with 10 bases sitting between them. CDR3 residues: CASSPGQIQETQYF. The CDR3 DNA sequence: TGTGCCAGCTCACCCGGACAAATTCAAGAGACCCAGTACTTC.

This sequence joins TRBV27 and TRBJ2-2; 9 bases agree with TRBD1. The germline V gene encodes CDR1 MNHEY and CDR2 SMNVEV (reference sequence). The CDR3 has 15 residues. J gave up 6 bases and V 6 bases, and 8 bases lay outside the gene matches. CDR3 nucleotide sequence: TGTGCCAGCAGCCGAATACGACAGGGGGCCGGGGAGCTGTTTTTT. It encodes CASSRIRQGAGELFF.

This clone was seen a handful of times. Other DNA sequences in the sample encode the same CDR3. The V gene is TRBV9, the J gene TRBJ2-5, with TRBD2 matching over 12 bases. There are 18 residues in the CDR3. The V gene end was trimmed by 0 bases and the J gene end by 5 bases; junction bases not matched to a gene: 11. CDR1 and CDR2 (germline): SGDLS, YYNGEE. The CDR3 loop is CASSVGVASGGAGETQYF. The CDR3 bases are TGTGCCAGCAGCGTAGGAGTGGCTAGCGGGGGGGCGGGGGAGACCCAGTACTTC. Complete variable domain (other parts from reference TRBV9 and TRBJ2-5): DSGVTQTPKHLITATGQRVTLRCSPRSGDLSVYWYQQSLDQGLQFLIQYYNGEERAKGNILERFSAQQFPDLHSELNLSSLELGDSALYFCASSVGVASGGAGETQYFGPGTRLLVL.

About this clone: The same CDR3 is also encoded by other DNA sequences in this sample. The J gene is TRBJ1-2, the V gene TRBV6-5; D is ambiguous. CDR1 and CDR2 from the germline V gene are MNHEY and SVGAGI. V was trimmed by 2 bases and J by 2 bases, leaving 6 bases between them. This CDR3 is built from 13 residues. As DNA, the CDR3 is TGTGCCAGCAGTTACGGAGGGAACTATGGCTACACCTTC. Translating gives CASSYGGNYGYTF.

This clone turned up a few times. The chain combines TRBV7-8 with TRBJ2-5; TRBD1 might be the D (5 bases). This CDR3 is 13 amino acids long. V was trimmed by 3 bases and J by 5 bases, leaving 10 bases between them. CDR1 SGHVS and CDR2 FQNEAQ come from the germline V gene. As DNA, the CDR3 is TGTGCCAGCAGCTTTTCAGGGTCCGAGACCCAGTACTTC. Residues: CASSFSGSETQYF.

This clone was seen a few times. CDR3 amino acids: CASSDSDRVETQYF. The CDR3 DNA sequence: TGTGCCAGCAGTGACTCGGACAGGGTTGAGACCCAGTACTTC. V usage is TRBV7-2 and J usage is TRBJ2-5, with 8 bases aligning to TRBD1. V dropped 6 bases and J dropped 5; count of bases not matched to a gene: 8. Germline values: CDR1 SGHTA, CDR2 FQGNSA. This CDR3 comprises 14 residues.

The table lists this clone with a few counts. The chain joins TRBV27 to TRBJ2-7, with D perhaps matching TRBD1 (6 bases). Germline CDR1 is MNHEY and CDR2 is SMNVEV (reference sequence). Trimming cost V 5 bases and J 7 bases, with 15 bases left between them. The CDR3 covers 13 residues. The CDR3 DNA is TGTGCCAGCAGTCCGCAGCCTGACAGGGAGCAGTACTTC. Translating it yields CASSPQPDREQYF.

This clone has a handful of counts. CDR3 sequence reads: CASSGLQGEGGKLFF. The CDR3 DNA follows: TGCGCCAGCAGTGGTCTACAGGGGGAAGGCGGAAAACTGTTTTTT. The chain couples TRBV10-2 to TRBJ1-4; 8 positions agree with TRBD1. V was clipped by 4 bases and J by 10 bases; unmatched bases: 11. Germline V gene sequence: CDR1 WSHSY, CDR2 SAAADI. This CDR3 is built from 15 residues.

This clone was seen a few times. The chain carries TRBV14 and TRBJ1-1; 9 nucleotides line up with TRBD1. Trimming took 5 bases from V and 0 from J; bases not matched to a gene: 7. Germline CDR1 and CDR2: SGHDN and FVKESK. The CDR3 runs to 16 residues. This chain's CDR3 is CASSSRDRVMNTEAFF. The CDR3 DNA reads TGTGCCAGCAGCTCCCGGGACAGGGTAATGAACACTGAAGCTTTCTTT.

The CDR3 reads CASSPGTTNTGELFF. In nucleotides, the CDR3 is TGTGCCAGCTCACCCGGGACAACGAACACCGGGGAGCTGTTTTTT. The chain couples TRBV18 to TRBJ2-2; the D gene is possibly TRBD1 (6 bases). The germline V gene has CDR1 KGHSH and CDR2 LQKENI. The CDR3 runs 15 residues. Trimming cost V 3 bases and J 0 bases, with 8 bases left between them.

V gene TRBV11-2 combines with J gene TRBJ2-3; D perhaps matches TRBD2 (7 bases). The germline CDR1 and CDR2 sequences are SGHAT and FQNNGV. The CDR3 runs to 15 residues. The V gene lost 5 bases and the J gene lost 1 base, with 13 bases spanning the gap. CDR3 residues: CASSIGGPGTDTQYF. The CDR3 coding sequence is TGTGCCAGCAGCATCGGGGGGCCCGGCACAGATACGCAGTATTTT.

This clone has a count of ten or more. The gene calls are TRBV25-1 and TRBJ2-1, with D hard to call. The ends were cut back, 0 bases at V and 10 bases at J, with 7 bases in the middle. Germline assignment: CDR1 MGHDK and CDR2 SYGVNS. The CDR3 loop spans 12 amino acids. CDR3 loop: CASSEYAREQFF. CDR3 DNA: TGTGCCAGCAGTGAATATGCCCGGGAGCAGTTCTTC.